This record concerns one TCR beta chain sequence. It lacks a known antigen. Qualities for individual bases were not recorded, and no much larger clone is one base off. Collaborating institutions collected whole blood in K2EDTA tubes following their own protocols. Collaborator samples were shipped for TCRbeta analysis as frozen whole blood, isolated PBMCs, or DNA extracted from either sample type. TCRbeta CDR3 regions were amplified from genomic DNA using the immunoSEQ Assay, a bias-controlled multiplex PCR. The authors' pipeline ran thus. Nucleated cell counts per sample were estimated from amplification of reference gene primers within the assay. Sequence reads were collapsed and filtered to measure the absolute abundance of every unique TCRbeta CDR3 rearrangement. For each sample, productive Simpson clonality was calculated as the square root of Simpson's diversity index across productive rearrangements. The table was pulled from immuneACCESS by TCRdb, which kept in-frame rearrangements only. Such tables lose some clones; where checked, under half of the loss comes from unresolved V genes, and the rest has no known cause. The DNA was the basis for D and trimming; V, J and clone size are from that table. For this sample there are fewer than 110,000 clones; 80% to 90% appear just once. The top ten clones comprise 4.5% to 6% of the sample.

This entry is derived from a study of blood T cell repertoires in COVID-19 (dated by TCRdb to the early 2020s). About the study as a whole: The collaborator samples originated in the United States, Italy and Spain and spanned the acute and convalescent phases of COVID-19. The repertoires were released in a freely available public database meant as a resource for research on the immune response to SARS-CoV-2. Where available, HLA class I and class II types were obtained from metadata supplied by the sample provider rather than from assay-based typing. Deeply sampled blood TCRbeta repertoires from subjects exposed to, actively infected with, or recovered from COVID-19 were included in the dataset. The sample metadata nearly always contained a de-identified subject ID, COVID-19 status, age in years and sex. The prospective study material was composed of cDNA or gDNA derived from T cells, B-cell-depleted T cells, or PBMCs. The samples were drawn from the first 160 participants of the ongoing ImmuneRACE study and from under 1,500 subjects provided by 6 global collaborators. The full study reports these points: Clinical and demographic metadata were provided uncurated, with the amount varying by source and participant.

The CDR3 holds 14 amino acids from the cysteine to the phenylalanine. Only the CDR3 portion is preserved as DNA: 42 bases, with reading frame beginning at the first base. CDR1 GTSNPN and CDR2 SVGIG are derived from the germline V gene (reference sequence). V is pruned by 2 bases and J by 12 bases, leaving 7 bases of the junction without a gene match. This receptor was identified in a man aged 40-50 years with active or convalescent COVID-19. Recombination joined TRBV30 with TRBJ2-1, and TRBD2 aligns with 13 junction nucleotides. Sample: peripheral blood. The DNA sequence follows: TGTGCCTGGAGTCCCCGGACTAGCGGGAGAGGGCAGTTCTTC. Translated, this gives CAWSPRTSGRGQFF.